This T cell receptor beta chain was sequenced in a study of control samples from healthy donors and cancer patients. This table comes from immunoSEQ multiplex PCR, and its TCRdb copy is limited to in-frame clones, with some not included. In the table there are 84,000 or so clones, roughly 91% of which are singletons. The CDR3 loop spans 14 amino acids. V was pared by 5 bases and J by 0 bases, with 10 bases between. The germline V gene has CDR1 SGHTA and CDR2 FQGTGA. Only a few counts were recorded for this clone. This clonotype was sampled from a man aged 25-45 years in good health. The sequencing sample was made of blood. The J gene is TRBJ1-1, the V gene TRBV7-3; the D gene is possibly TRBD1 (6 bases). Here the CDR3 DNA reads TGTGCCAGCAGCGCACAGGGCGTGAACACTGAAGCTTTCTTT. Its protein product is CASSAQGVNTEAFF.